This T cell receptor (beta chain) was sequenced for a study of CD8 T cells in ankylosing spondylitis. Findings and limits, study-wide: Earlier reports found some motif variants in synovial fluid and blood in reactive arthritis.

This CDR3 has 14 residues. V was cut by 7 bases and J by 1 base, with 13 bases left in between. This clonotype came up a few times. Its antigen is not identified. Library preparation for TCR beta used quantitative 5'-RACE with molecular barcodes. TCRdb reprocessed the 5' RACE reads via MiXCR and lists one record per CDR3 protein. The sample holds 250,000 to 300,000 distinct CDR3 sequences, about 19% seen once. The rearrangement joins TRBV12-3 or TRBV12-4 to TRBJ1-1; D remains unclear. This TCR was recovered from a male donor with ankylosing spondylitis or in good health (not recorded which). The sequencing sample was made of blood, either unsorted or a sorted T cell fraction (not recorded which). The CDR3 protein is CASTSASTNTEAFF. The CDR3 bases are TGTGCCAGCACCTCGGCGAGCACGAACACTGAAGCTTTCTTT.